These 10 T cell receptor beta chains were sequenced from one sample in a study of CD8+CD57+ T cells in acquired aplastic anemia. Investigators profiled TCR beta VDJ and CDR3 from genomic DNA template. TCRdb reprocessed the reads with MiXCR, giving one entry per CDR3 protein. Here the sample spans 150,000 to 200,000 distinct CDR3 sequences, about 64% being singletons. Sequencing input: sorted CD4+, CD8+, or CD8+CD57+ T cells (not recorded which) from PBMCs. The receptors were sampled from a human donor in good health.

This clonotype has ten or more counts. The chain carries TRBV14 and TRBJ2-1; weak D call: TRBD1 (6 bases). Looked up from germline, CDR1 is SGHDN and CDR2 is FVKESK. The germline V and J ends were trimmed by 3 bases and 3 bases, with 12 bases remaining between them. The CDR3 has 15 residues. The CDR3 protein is CASSHEQGIYNEQFF. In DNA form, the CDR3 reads TGTGCCAGCAGCCATGAACAGGGTATCTACAATGAGCAGTTCTTC.

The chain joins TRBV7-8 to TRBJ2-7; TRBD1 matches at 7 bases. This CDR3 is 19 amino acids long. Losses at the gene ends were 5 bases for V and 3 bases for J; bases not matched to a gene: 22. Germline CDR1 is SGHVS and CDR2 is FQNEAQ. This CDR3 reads CASSDSTGSGGVGIYEQYF. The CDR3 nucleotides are TGTGCCAGCAGCGACTCGACAGGGTCAGGGGGTGTGGGGATCTACGAGCAGTACTTC.

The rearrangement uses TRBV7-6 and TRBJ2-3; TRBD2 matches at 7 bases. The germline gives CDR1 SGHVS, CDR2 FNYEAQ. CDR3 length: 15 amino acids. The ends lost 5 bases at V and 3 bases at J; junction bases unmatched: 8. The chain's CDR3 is CASSPRSGATDTQYF. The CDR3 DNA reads TGTGCCAGCAGCCCTCGGAGCGGGGCAACAGATACGCAGTATTTT.

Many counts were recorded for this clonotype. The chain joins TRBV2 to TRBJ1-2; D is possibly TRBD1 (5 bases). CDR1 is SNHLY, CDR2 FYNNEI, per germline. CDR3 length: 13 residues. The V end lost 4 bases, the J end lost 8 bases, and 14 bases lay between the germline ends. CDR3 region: CASSVRQGEGYTF. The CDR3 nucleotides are TGTGCCAGCAGTGTGAGGCAGGGAGAGGGCTACACCTTC.

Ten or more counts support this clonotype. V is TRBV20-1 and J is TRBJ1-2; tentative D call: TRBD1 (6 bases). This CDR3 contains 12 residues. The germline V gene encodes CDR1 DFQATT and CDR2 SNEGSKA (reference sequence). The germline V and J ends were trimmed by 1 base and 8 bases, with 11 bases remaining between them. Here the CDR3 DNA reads TGCAGTGCTAGAGGGGGGGCGCAGGGCTACACCTTC. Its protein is CSARGGAQGYTF.

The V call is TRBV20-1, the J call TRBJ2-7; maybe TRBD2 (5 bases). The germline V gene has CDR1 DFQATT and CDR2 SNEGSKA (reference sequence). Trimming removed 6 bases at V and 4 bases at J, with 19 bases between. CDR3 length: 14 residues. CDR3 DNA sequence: TGCAGTGCCAACTCCGGTGGGAGAGGTTACGAGCAGTACTTC. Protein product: CSANSGGRGYEQYF.

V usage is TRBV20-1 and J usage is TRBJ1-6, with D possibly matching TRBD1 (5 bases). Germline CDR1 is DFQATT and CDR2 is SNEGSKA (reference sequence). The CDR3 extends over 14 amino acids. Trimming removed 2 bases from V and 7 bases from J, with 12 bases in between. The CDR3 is CSARQGLSNSPLHF. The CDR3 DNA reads TGCAGTGCTAGACAGGGCTTGTCCAATTCACCCCTCCACTTT.

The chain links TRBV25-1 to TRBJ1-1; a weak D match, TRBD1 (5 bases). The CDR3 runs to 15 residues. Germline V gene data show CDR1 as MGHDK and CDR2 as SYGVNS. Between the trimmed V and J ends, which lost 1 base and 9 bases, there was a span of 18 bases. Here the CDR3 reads CASSELSGDHRQAFF. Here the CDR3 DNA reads TGTGCCAGCAGTGAATTGAGTGGGGACCACCGTCAAGCTTTCTTT.

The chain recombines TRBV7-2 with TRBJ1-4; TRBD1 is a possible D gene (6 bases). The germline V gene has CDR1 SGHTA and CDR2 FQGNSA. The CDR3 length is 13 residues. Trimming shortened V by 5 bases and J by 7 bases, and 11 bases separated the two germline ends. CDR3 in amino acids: CASSTPGAEKLFF. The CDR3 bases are TGTGCCAGCAGCACCCCGGGGGCTGAAAAACTGTTTTTT.

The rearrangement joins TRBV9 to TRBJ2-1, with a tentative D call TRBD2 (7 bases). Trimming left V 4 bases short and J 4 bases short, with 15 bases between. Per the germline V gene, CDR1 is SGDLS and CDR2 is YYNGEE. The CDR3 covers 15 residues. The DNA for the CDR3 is TGTGCCAGCAGCCCGGAGGGGGGGGCATACAATGAGCAGTTCTTC. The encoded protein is CASSPEGGAYNEQFF.